The 10 T cell receptor beta chains reported below all come from one sample, sequenced in a study of blood T cell repertoires in COVID-19. Using immunoSEQ multiplex PCR, the repertoire was profiled, and TCRdb retains in-frame clones only, with some absent. The sample consists of around 80,000 clones, 70% to 80% of them appearing once. Material: peripheral blood. The receptors were sampled from a man aged 50 to 60 with active or convalescent COVID-19.

The chain couples TRBV19 to TRBJ1-3, with 12 bases aligning to TRBD1. The CDR3 is made up of 20 amino acids. V shed 9 bases and J 0 bases; nucleotides not matched to a gene: 18. Germline V CDR1 and CDR2: LNHDA, SQIVND (reference sequence). The DNA of the CDR3 is TGTGCCAGGATGATAGACGGGACAGGGGGCCCCATAAGCTCTGGAAACACCATATATTTT. Translating gives CARMIDGTGGPISSGNTIYF. Looking up the rest from reference TRBV19 and TRBJ1-3 gives the full variable domain: DGGITQSPKYLFRKEGQNVTLSCEQNLNHDAMYWYRQDPGQGLRLIYYSQIVNDFQKGDIAEGYSVSREKKESFPLTVTSAQKNPTAFYLCARMIDGTGGPISSGNTIYFGEGSWLTVV.

This clone was counted only a few times. This sequence joins TRBV5-1 and TRBJ1-2; TRBD1 agrees at 10 bases. The J segment lost 6 bases and the V segment lost 2 bases, leaving 7 bases of the junction unmatched. Germline V gene lookup returns CDR1 SGHRS and CDR2 YFSETQ. CDR3 size: 15 residues. This CDR3 is CASSFSGTGVHGYTF. DNA of the CDR3: TGCGCCAGCAGCTTCTCCGGGACAGGGGTCCATGGCTACACCTTC.

The chain couples TRBV7-9 to TRBJ2-7; D may be TRBD1 (5 bases). V was shortened by 4 bases and J by 4 bases, with 14 bases between the two germline ends. Germline V gene data show CDR1 as SEHNR and CDR2 as FQNEAQ (reference sequence). The CDR3 extends over 14 amino acids. The DNA of the CDR3 is TGTGCCAGCAGCTCAGACAGTCCCCCGTACGAGCAGTACTTC. As protein: CASSSDSPPYEQYF.

In DNA, the CDR3 is TGTGCCAGTAAGGAAGGGGGCTTGGATGGCTACACCTTC. This encodes CASKEGGLDGYTF. This rearrangement joins TRBV19 to TRBJ1-2, with TRBD1 identical over 7 bases. The CDR3 runs 13 residues. Germline CDR1 LNHDA, CDR2 SQIVND (reference sequence). J lost 6 bases, V lost 7 bases, and 8 bases had no gene match.

This chain connects TRBV6-4 to TRBJ1-5, with unresolved D. From germline, CDR1 is MRHNA and CDR2 SNTAGT. The CDR3 length is 13 residues. V shed 4 bases and J shed 0 bases, with 4 bases lying between them. The CDR3 loop is CASSANSNQPQHF. For the CDR3, the DNA is TGTGCCAGCAGTGCAAATAGCAATCAGCCCCAGCATTTT.

V is TRBV11-3 and J is TRBJ2-1, with D possibly TRBD2 on 5 matching bases. Germline CDR1 is SGHNT and CDR2 is YENEEA. The CDR3 is 17 residues long. With 1 base removed from V and 0 bases from J, the gap between germline ends came to 13 bases. The CDR3 spells CASSLAPLGSSYNEQFF. The DNA for the CDR3 is TGTGCCAGCAGCTTAGCCCCCCTAGGGAGCTCCTACAATGAGCAGTTCTTC.

V and J are TRBV11-2 and TRBJ2-1, with TRBD1 matching 7 bases. V lost 0 bases, J lost 2 bases, and 1 base stayed unmatched. From germline, CDR1 is SGHAT and CDR2 FQNNGV. CDR3 length equals 15 residues. The CDR3 DNA reads TGTGCCAGCAGCTTAGACGGACAGGCCTACAATGAGCAGTTCTTC. Residues: CASSLDGQAYNEQFF.

There are a few counts of this clone. The rearrangement joins TRBV19 to TRBJ2-2; TRBD2 aligns across 10 bases. Germline loops: CDR1 LNHDA, CDR2 SQIVND (reference sequence). The ends lost 6 bases at V and 4 bases at J; junction bases unmatched: 17. CDR3 length equals 19 residues. In DNA form, the CDR3 reads TGTGCCAGTAGACCCCCCCAGCGGGGGGGCCGAGTAACCACCGGGGAGCTGTTTTTT. This translates into CASRPPQRGGRVTTGELFF.

This sequence joins TRBV6-1 and TRBJ1-2, with TRBD1 matching over 8 bases. CDR1 is MNHNS and CDR2 is SASEGT in the germline V gene. The CDR3 totals 15 residues. V lost 3 bases and J lost 6; bases outside the gene matches: 9. CDR3 nucleotides: TGTGCCAGCAGTGACCCCGGACAGGGTGGGGATGGCTACACCTTC. It yields the protein CASSDPGQGGDGYTF.

This clone was observed a handful of times. V gene TRBV5-4 combines with J gene TRBJ2-3, with 9 bases lining up with TRBD2. The length of the CDR3 is 16 residues. Germline CDR1 SGHNT, CDR2 YYREEE (reference sequence). V dropped 0 bases and J dropped 5; count of bases not matched to a gene: 7. The CDR3 DNA reads TGTGCCAGCAGCTTGGGGGCGGGGGGGCCGAGAGATACGCAGTATTTT. Its translation: CASSLGAGGPRDTQYF.